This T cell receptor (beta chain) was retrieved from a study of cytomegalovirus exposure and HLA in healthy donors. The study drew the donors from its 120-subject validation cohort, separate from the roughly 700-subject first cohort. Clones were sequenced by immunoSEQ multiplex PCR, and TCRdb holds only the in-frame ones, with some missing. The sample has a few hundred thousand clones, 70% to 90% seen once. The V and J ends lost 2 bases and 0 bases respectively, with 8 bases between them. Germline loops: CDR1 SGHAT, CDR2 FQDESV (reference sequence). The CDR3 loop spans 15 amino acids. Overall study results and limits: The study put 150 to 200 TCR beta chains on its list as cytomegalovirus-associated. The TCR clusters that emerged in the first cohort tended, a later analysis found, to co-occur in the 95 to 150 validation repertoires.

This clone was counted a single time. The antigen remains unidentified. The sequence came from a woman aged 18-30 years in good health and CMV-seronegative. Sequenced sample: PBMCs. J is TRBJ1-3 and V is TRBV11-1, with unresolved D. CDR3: CASSLIHDSGNTIYF. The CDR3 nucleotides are TGTGCCAGCAGCTTAATACACGACTCTGGAAACACCATATATTTT.